Listed here are 19 T cell receptor beta chains from one sample, sequenced in a study of T cells after yellow fever vaccination. TCRdb reprocessed the 5' RACE reads via MiXCR and lists one record per CDR3 protein. This table holds 200,000 to 300,000 distinct CDR3 sequences, 6.9% found once. This sample comprised CD4+ T cells sorted from PBMCs, obtained 15 days after the yellow fever booster vaccination. These receptors were collected from a man under 40 who received the YFV17D yellow fever vaccine.

This clonotype appeared many times. The CDR3 here is CASSPGSNTGELFF. CDR3 DNA sequence: TGTGCCAGCAGCCCCGGGTCAAACACCGGGGAGCTGTTTTTT. This chain uses TRBV7-8 with TRBJ2-2; D is unclear. Germline V gene lookup returns CDR1 SGHVS and CDR2 FQNEAQ. The V end was cut by 5 bases, the J end by 2 bases, with 9 bases between. CDR3 length: 14 residues.

The chain is built from TRBV20-1 and TRBJ2-5; D unclear. The germline V gene encodes CDR1 DFQATT and CDR2 SNEGSKA (reference sequence). CDR3 length: 12 residues. V was trimmed by 6 bases and J by 3 bases, leaving 11 bases between them. This CDR3 is CSASDREETQYF. CDR3 nucleotides: TGCAGTGCCTCGGACCGAGAAGAGACCCAGTACTTC.

The rearrangement uses TRBV5-1 and TRBJ2-6; TRBD1 matches at 8 bases. Germline-derived CDR1 and CDR2 are SGHRS and YFSETQ. The CDR3 covers 18 residues. V was pared by 5 bases and J by 0 bases, with 10 bases of the junction left unmatched. In nucleotides, the CDR3 is TGCGCCAGCAGAGATCCGGGACAGGCGATCTCTGGGGCCAACGTCCTGACTTTC. It specifies CASRDPGQAISGANVLTF.

The sample holds a few counts of this clonotype. This chain uses TRBV6-5 with TRBJ1-1, with D possibly being TRBD1 (6 bases). The CDR3 sequence is 12 residues long. Trimming took 6 bases from V and 4 from J, leaving 9 bases between them. Per germline, CDR1 MNHEY and CDR2 SVGAGI. CDR3 coding DNA: TGTGCCAGCAGGGGGGGGCCCACTGAAGCTTTCTTT. This codes for CASRGGPTEAFF.

This clonotype was observed a few times. The chain recombines TRBV29-1 with TRBJ2-1, with D possibly matching TRBD2 (6 bases). The CDR3 extends over 14 amino acids. V was shortened by 0 bases and J by 2 bases, with 8 bases between the two germline ends. Germline V gene data show CDR1 as SQVTM and CDR2 as ANQGSEA. The CDR3 DNA is TGCAGCGTTGAAGAGGCGGGGACCTACAATGAGCAGTTCTTC. Protein sequence: CSVEEAGTYNEQFF.

This clonotype was counted between two and nine times. The chain uses TRBV7-8 and TRBJ2-1; the match to TRBD2 covers 7 bases. V lost 1 base, J lost 0 bases, and 6 bases stayed unmatched. CDR1 and CDR2 from the germline V gene are SGHVS and FQNEAQ. CDR3 length: 17 residues. The chain's CDR3 is CASSLVGGGSSYNEQFF. In nucleotides, the CDR3 is TGTGCCAGCAGCTTAGTGGGGGGAGGGAGCTCCTACAATGAGCAGTTCTTC.

This chain joins TRBV20-1 and TRBJ1-1; TRBD1 is a possible D gene (5 bases). The CDR3 has 13 amino acids. Germline V gene sequence: CDR1 DFQATT, CDR2 SNEGSKA (reference sequence). Trimming took off 3 bases at V and 5 bases at J, with 13 bases between the two ends. The CDR3 reads CSARRQWETEAFF. For the CDR3, the DNA is TGCAGTGCTAGGAGACAGTGGGAAACTGAAGCTTTCTTT.

V gene TRBV10-2 combines with J gene TRBJ2-2, with 11 positions matching TRBD1. The V segment lost 4 bases and the J segment 6 bases; nucleotides outside the gene matches: 4. This CDR3 spans 15 amino acids. The germline V gene has CDR1 WSHSY and CDR2 SAAADI. In nucleotides, the CDR3 is TGCGCCAGCAGTGGACCGGGACAGGGGGCCGGGGAGCTGTTTTTT. Its translation: CASSGPGQGAGELFF.

V gene TRBV9 combines with J gene TRBJ1-4; 9 bases map to TRBD1. Germline CDR1 is SGDLS and CDR2 is YYNGEE. The length of the CDR3 is 12 residues. V trimming: 3 bases; J trimming: 13 bases; junction bases outside the gene matches: 4. CDR3 nucleotide sequence: TGTGCCAGCAGCGCAACAGGGGGCAGACTGTTTTTT. Translation gives CASSATGGRLFF.

This clonotype has at least ten counts. This chain joins TRBV20-1 and TRBJ2-2; 11 nucleotides agree with TRBD2. J was trimmed by 4 bases and V by 1 base; bases with no gene match: 11. The CDR3 sequence is 18 residues long. Looked up from germline, CDR1 is DFQATT and CDR2 is SNEGSKA (reference sequence). This CDR3 reads CSARGMTSGKASTGELFF. CDR3 in DNA: TGCAGTGCTAGAGGGATGACTAGCGGGAAAGCCAGCACCGGGGAGCTGTTTTTT.

In its sample, this clonotype was seen a few times. The chain joins TRBV28 to TRBJ2-7, with 7 bases aligning to TRBD2. The CDR3 length is 15 residues. Germline V CDR1 and CDR2: MDHEN, SYDVKM. The V segment lost 6 bases and the J segment 1 base; nucleotides outside the gene matches: 9. In DNA, the CDR3 is TGTGCCAGCAGGACGGGGGGTGGCGGGTCCTACGAGCAGTACTTC. Encoded protein: CASRTGGGGSYEQYF.

This clonotype was seen more than once but under ten times. The J gene is TRBJ2-3, the V gene TRBV6-2 or TRBV6-3; 9 positions match TRBD2. CDR1 is MNHEY, CDR2 SVGEGT, per germline. This CDR3 spans 14 amino acids. Trimming removed 5 bases from V and 7 bases from J; junction bases left unmatched: 7. The CDR3 DNA sequence: TGTGCCAGCAGTATAGCGGGAGAAGGGAATACGCAGTATTTT. Translating it yields CASSIAGEGNTQYF.

This clonotype was detected many times. The chain joins TRBV7-2 to TRBJ2-2, with TRBD2 identical over 8 bases. Germline V gene sequence: CDR1 SGHTA, CDR2 FQGNSA. With V trimmed by 4 bases and J by 2 bases, 3 bases remained unmatched. There are 15 residues in the CDR3. CDR3 nucleotide sequence: TGTGCCAGCAGCTCCAGCGGGAGCAACACCGGGGAGCTGTTTTTT. This translates into CASSSSGSNTGELFF.

CDR3 sequence reads: CASSSGVLSGELFF. The DNA for the CDR3 is TGTGCCAGCAGCTCCGGTGTGCTCTCTGGGGAGCTGTTTTTT. This chain joins TRBV16 and TRBJ2-2, with D hard to call. The CDR3 is 14 amino acids. Per germline, CDR1 KGHSY and CDR2 FQNENV. Deletions cut 5 bases from V and 8 bases from J, with 15 bases between.

This clonotype was counted only a few times. The CDR3: CASGFGDQPQHF. The DNA for the CDR3 is TGTGCTAGTGGTTTCGGGGATCAGCCCCAGCATTTT. The chain is built from TRBV12-5 and TRBJ1-5; D not certain. The CDR3 spans 12 residues. Germline CDR1 LGHNT, CDR2 FRNRAP. V was clipped by 3 bases and J by 5 bases, with 5 bases between them.

This clonotype has more than one count but fewer than ten. The rearrangement links TRBV6-1 to TRBJ2-6; D not resolved. CDR1 MNHNS and CDR2 SASEGT come from the germline V gene. Deletions cut 6 bases from V and 2 bases from J, with 5 bases between. The CDR3 has 13 amino acids. The CDR3 protein is CASSQAGANVLTF. In DNA, the CDR3 is TGTGCCAGCAGCCAAGCTGGGGCCAACGTCCTGACTTTC.

In this sample, this clonotype turned up many times. The junction shows a germline mismatch at one end, possibly a read error. This chain uses TRBV7-7 with TRBJ2-2; D ambiguous. The CDR3 is 13 amino acids. Germline V gives CDR1 SSHAT, CDR2 FNYEAQ (reference sequence). The CDR3: CASSLAGTGELFF. CDR3 bases: TGTGCTAGCAGCTTAGCCGGGACCGGGGAGCTGTTTTTT.

This clonotype was counted a few times. The V call is TRBV7-9, the J call TRBJ1-2; 9 bases line up with TRBD1. V lost 1 base and J lost 4; bases outside the gene matches: 4. CDR1 and CDR2 (germline): SEHNR, FQNEAQ (reference sequence). This CDR3 has 15 amino acids. The CDR3 region has the DNA TGTGCCAGCAGCTTAGGAGGGACAGGGATCTATGGCTACACCTTC. Residues: CASSLGGTGIYGYTF.

For this clonotype: The junction does not match germline at one end; this may be a read error. The chain employs TRBV4-2 and TRBJ1-3; no clear D gene. Germline values: CDR1 LGHNA, CDR2 YNFKEQ. CDR3 length equals 15 residues. In nucleotides, the CDR3 is TGTTCCAGCAGCCAAGATTTGGGAGTTGGAAACACCATATATTTT. Residues: CSSSQDLGVGNTIYF.